Below are 10 T cell receptor beta chains sequenced from a single sample in a study of human T cells and chemical hapten exposure. As to time point: patch test 3, about 24 weeks after DPC sensitization. As for treatment: therapeutic diphenylcyclopropenone sensitization with weekly scalp DPC. Each CDR3 protein gets one entry after TCRdb re-called the RACE reads with MiXCR. The data hold about 190,000 distinct CDR3 sequences, with under 30% observed a single time. This material consisted of whole blood, taken in connection with sensitization to the hapten diphenylcyclopropenone (DPC). The receptors originated from a middle-aged woman with alopecia areata. Some clones in this sample may be carry-over from other donors' samples.

This clonotype was observed a handful of times. CDR3 in amino acids: CASSLGTSGAYNEQFF. CDR3 bases: TGTGCCAGCAGCTTGGGGACTAGCGGAGCCTACAATGAGCAGTTCTTC. The rearrangement links TRBV7-9 to TRBJ2-1, with TRBD2 identical over 11 bases. This CDR3 is 16 amino acids long. The germline V gene encodes CDR1 SEHNR and CDR2 FQNEAQ (reference sequence). Trimming cost V 3 bases and J 2 bases; bases outside gene matches: 3.

This clonotype was observed a few times. V is TRBV6-5 and J is TRBJ2-7, with 7 bases matching TRBD2. This CDR3 is built from 14 residues. CDR1 and CDR2 (germline): MNHEY, SVGAGI. J was trimmed by 2 bases and V by 7 bases; bases with no gene match: 8. The CDR3 sequence is CASKAGRLTYEQYF. In nucleotides, the CDR3 is TGTGCCAGCAAAGCGGGGCGTTTAACCTACGAGCAGTACTTC.

This clonotype occurred a few times. J is TRBJ1-5 and V is TRBV27; D unresolved. V lost 3 bases to trimming and J lost 3 bases, with 3 bases between them. Germline assignment: CDR1 MNHEY and CDR2 SMNVEV (reference sequence). This CDR3 has 12 amino acids. DNA for the CDR3: TGTGCCAGCAGTTTTATCAATCAGCCCCAGCATTTT. Translation gives CASSFINQPQHF.

The chain is built from TRBV7-9 and TRBJ1-6; 7 nucleotides align to TRBD1. The V and J ends lost 1 base and 7 bases, in that order; junction bases with no gene match: 7. The CDR3 has 16 residues. Germline lookup yields CDR1 SEHNR and CDR2 FQNEAQ (reference sequence). In DNA form, the CDR3 reads TGTGCCAGCAGCTTAGGACAGGGAGGATGGAATTCACCCCTCCACTTT. This gives the protein CASSLGQGGWNSPLHF.

The chain combines TRBV20-1 with TRBJ2-1, with D maybe TRBD1 (6 bases). This CDR3 has 13 amino acids. V gave up 5 bases and J gave up 3 bases, with 11 bases separating them. The germline CDR1 and CDR2 sequences are DFQATT and SNEGSKA (reference sequence). CDR3 DNA sequence: TGCAGTGCTGGGGGCCCAGTCTACAATGAGCAGTTCTTC. This translates into CSAGGPVYNEQFF.

The genes are TRBV10-3 and TRBJ1-1; D not resolved. V lost 6 bases and J 2 bases, leaving 13 bases between the germline ends. This CDR3 has 14 residues. CDR1 and CDR2 from the germline V gene are ENHRY and SYGVKD. The CDR3 spells CAIRRAQGNTEAFF. The CDR3 region has the DNA TGTGCCATCAGGAGGGCACAAGGAAACACTGAAGCTTTCTTT.

The chain has TRBV9 and TRBJ2-1, with 11 bases fitting TRBD2. The CDR3 is made up of 21 amino acids. Germline trimming cut 6 bases from V and 0 bases from J; bases unmatched to any gene: 20. Germline V gene sequence: CDR1 SGDLS, CDR2 YYNGEE. The CDR3 spells CASTRDLWGTSGARSYNEQFF. The CDR3 bases are TGTGCCAGCACCCGAGACCTATGGGGGACTAGCGGAGCGCGCTCCTACAATGAGCAGTTCTTC.

The gene calls are TRBV6-5 and TRBJ1-5; TRBD1 agrees at 8 bases. V was pared by 5 bases and J by 3 bases, with 6 bases of the junction left unmatched. This CDR3 has 15 residues. CDR1 and CDR2 (germline): MNHEY, SVGAGI. In DNA, the CDR3 is TGTGCCAGCAGTCGACAGGGGCCGGTCAATCAGCCCCAGCATTTT. This sequence encodes CASSRQGPVNQPQHF.

Only a few counts were recorded for this clonotype. The V and J genes are TRBV20-1 and TRBJ2-4, with D unresolved. The CDR3 totals 12 residues. Per the germline V gene, CDR1 is DFQATT and CDR2 is SNEGSKA (reference sequence). V shed 4 bases and J shed 1 base, with 5 bases lying between them. The CDR3 protein is CSAISAKNIQYF. CDR3 nucleotide sequence: TGCAGTGCTATTTCGGCCAAAAACATTCAGTACTTC.

The chain uses TRBV29-1 and TRBJ2-7, with D unclear. From germline, CDR1 is SQVTM and CDR2 ANQGSEA. The CDR3 is 12 residues long. Deletions cut 3 bases from V and 5 bases from J, with 11 bases between. CDR3 DNA sequence: TGCAGCGTTGAGGGTCAGGCAGACGAGCAGTACTTC. Translation gives CSVEGQADEQYF.